The entry that follows covers one TCR beta chain sequence. This sample is part of a study of siplizumab effects on memory and regulatory T cells. This table comes from immunoSEQ multiplex PCR, and its TCRdb copy is limited to in-frame clones, with some not included. The sample has more than 95,000 clones; over 90% are singletons. The TCR was taken from a human donor in good health. Sequencing was carried out using Tregs sorted from blood.

The CDR3 nucleotides are TGCGCCAGCAGCCCACAGGGTATCGGAACCGGGGAGCTGTTTTTT. Its protein is CASSPQGIGTGELFF. The chain carries TRBV4-1 and TRBJ2-2, with a weak D call TRBD1 (6 bases). Trimming left V 4 bases short and J 5 bases short, with 14 bases between. CDR1 is MGHRA and CDR2 is YSYEKL in the germline V gene. There are 15 residues in the CDR3.